The 16 T cell receptor beta chains listed next were all sequenced from one sample in a study of blood T cell repertoires in COVID-19. Sequenced by immunoSEQ multiplex PCR; TCRdb stores in-frame clones only, minus some. The table lists around 23,000 clones, about 80% of them singletons. Sample: peripheral blood. Receptor source: a human donor in a cohort sampled during active COVID-19.

This rearrangement joins TRBV2 to TRBJ2-2; 9 bases match TRBD2. The germline V gene has CDR1 SNHLY and CDR2 FYNNEI. The CDR3 totals 15 residues. J was trimmed by 6 bases and V by 5 bases; bases with no gene match: 7. The CDR3 spells CASSMTSGNAGELFF. DNA of the CDR3: TGTGCCAGCAGTATGACTAGCGGAAACGCCGGGGAGCTGTTTTTT.

This chain's CDR3 is CASSLLLRSQETQYF. DNA for the CDR3: TGTGCCAGCAGCTTACTACTCAGGTCTCAAGAGACCCAGTACTTC. J is TRBJ2-5 and V is TRBV11-2; D is undetermined. The germline V and J ends were trimmed by 2 bases and 2 bases, with 12 bases remaining between them. CDR3 length: 15 amino acids. Per the germline V gene, CDR1 is SGHAT and CDR2 is FQNNGV.

This clone was counted a few times. The chain couples TRBV24-1 to TRBJ1-2; TRBD1 agrees at 8 bases. V trimming: 4 bases; J trimming: 3 bases; junction bases outside the gene matches: 6. CDR1 KGHDR and CDR2 SFDVKD come from the germline V gene. This CDR3 comprises 15 residues. CDR3 coding DNA: TGTGCCACCAGTGACCGCGGACAGGGTGACTATGGCTACACCTTC. Translated: CATSDRGQGDYGYTF.

The chain employs TRBV11-3 and TRBJ2-3, with 13 bases fitting TRBD2. The germline V gene encodes CDR1 SGHNT and CDR2 YENEEA. The CDR3 sequence is 16 residues long. The V segment lost 3 bases and the J segment 1 base; nucleotides outside the gene matches: 1. The CDR3 nucleotides are TGTGCCAGCAGCTTCGGGACTAGCGGGGGCACAGATACGCAGTATTTT. Translated: CASSFGTSGGTDTQYF. The entire variable domain, with the rest obtained from reference TRBV11-3 and TRBJ2-3, is as follows: EAGVVQSPRYKIIEKKQPVAFWCNPISGHNTLYWYLQNLGQGPELLIRYENEEAVDDSQLPKDRFSAERLKGVDSTLKIQPAELGDSAVYLCASSFGTSGGTDTQYFGPGTRLTVL.

The chain recombines TRBV5-8 with TRBJ1-1, with D maybe TRBD1 (5 bases). V was trimmed by 6 bases and J by 6 bases, leaving 18 bases between them. The CDR3 totals 14 residues. Germline V gene lookup returns CDR1 SGHTS and CDR2 YDEGEE. The CDR3 DNA sequence: TGTGCCAGCACGGCGCAGGGAAATTACGCTGAAGCTTTCTTT. Protein sequence: CASTAQGNYAEAFF.

The chain combines TRBV14 with TRBJ2-1; 10 bases map to TRBD1. Germline CDR1 SGHDN, CDR2 FVKESK. V shed 4 bases and J 6 bases; nucleotides not matched to a gene: 12. This CDR3 is built from 17 residues. The CDR3, as DNA: TGTGCCAGCAGCCCCGCAGCCGGGGACAGGGGTCTCAATGAGCAGTTCTTC. Residues: CASSPAAGDRGLNEQFF.

The chain recombines TRBV12-3 or TRBV12-4 with TRBJ2-7; 7 bases are shared with TRBD2. CDR3 length: 13 residues. Losses at the gene ends were 2 bases for V and 7 bases for J; bases not matched to a gene: 5. As DNA, the CDR3 is TGTGCCAGCAGTTTATCCCGGGGAGGGGAGCAGTACTTC. Translation: CASSLSRGGEQYF.

About this clone: One end of the junction varies from germline; a read error may be responsible. This chain connects TRBV7-7 to TRBJ2-2; D remains unclear. The CDR3 length is 12 residues. Germline V gives CDR1 SSHAT, CDR2 FNYEAQ (reference sequence). CDR3 sequence (DNA): TGTGCTAGCAGCGTATACACCGGGGAGCTGTTTTTT. Protein sequence: CASSVYTGELFF.

The chain combines TRBV18 with TRBJ2-3; tentatively, D is TRBD2 (5 bases). Trimming left V 4 bases short and J 5 bases short, with 25 bases between. This CDR3 is built from 18 residues. Per the germline V gene, CDR1 is KGHSH and CDR2 is LQKENI. This CDR3 reads CASSQTREHLRREDTQYF. The CDR3 DNA sequence: TGTGCCAGCTCACAAACCCGGGAACACCTCCGCCGAGAAGATACGCAGTATTTT.

The rearrangement joins TRBV5-1 to TRBJ2-1, with D perhaps matching TRBD1 (6 bases). Germline values: CDR1 SGHRS, CDR2 YFSETQ. V lost 6 bases and J 8 bases, leaving 12 bases between the germline ends. The CDR3 is 12 amino acids. For the CDR3, the DNA is TGCGCCAGCACCATGGGACACTATGAGCAGTTCTTC. Its protein product is CASTMGHYEQFF.

The CDR3: CASSSGQSTDTQYF. In nucleotides, the CDR3 is TGTGCCAGCAGTTCCGGACAGAGCACAGATACGCAGTATTTT. The genes are TRBV27 and TRBJ2-3; TRBD1 is a possible D gene (6 bases). V was shortened by 4 bases and J by 0 bases, with 8 bases between the two germline ends. CDR1 and CDR2 from the germline V gene are MNHEY and SMNVEV (reference sequence). The CDR3 is 14 amino acids.

The CDR3 DNA reads TGTGCCAGCAGCCAAGAAGAAGCGAACACTGAAGCTTTCTTT. Translation: CASSQEEANTEAFF. The V gene is TRBV3-1 (or the pseudogene TRBV3-2), the J gene TRBJ1-1, with D unclear. V lost 0 bases and J 1 base, leaving 6 bases between the germline ends. The CDR3 has 14 residues. The germline V gene encodes CDR1 LGHDT and CDR2 YNNKEL (reference sequence).

This sequence joins TRBV19 and TRBJ2-7, with D maybe TRBD1 (5 bases). V dropped 1 base and J dropped 1 base, with 8 bases sitting between them. This CDR3 region has 14 residues. Germline V lookup: CDR1 LNHDA, CDR2 SQIVND (reference sequence). The CDR3 DNA reads as TGTGCCAGTAGTATAGGGGGCAGGTCCTACGAGCAGTACTTC. This gives the protein CASSIGGRSYEQYF.

The V gene is TRBV5-1, the J gene TRBJ2-7; 11 bases agree with TRBD1. Per germline, CDR1 SGHRS and CDR2 YFSETQ. The V segment lost 5 bases and the J segment 4 bases; nucleotides outside the gene matches: 11. The CDR3 consists of 16 residues. The chain's CDR3 is CASRGAAGQGVYEQYF. DNA of the CDR3: TGCGCCAGCAGAGGAGCGGCGGGACAGGGGGTTTACGAGCAGTACTTC.

This clone occurred once. Other DNA sequences from this sample encode an identical CDR3 as well. The chain couples TRBV3-1 (or the pseudogene TRBV3-2) to TRBJ2-7, with TRBD2 as a possible D gene (5 bases). This CDR3 spans 14 amino acids. Per the germline V gene, CDR1 is LGHDT and CDR2 is YNNKEL (reference sequence). V was cut by 5 bases and J by 2 bases, with 13 bases left in between. The CDR3 DNA is TGTGCCAGCAGCGCGAGGAGGCAGACCTACGAGCAGTACTTC. Protein product: CASSARRQTYEQYF.

This clone has only a few counts. This chain connects TRBV9 to TRBJ2-3, with a tentative D call TRBD1 (5 bases). Looked up from germline, CDR1 is SGDLS and CDR2 is YYNGEE. V lost 0 bases and J 3 bases, leaving 11 bases between the germline ends. This CDR3 region has 15 residues. This CDR3 is CASSVVWGATDTQYF. The CDR3 bases are TGTGCCAGCAGCGTAGTATGGGGCGCGACAGATACGCAGTATTTT. Complete variable domain (other parts from reference TRBV9 and TRBJ2-3): DSGVTQTPKHLITATGQRVTLRCSPRSGDLSVYWYQQSLDQGLQFLIQYYNGEERAKGNILERFSAQQFPDLHSELNLSSLELGDSALYFCASSVVWGATDTQYFGPGTRLTVL.